The 30 T cell receptor beta chains given below trace back to one sample, sequenced in a study of PD-1 blockade in classical Hodgkin lymphoma. The assay was immunoSEQ multiplex PCR, and TCRdb's table has in-frame clones only and misses some. Among around 60,000 clones listed, roughly nine tenths were seen once. Stated time point: cycle 4 day 1 (C4D1), after about 6 weeks of nivolumab. All the patients suffered relapse after autologous stem cell transplantation, and brentuximab vedotin exposure differed. The sequencing used peripheral blood mononuclear cells (PBMCs), collected before the fourth cycle of nivolumab. The receptor source for this set is a human donor with classical Hodgkin lymphoma.

This rearrangement joins TRBV10-3 to TRBJ2-7, with D perhaps TRBD1 (6 bases). CDR1 and CDR2 (germline): ENHRY, SYGVKD. CDR3 length equals 13 residues. V gave up 7 bases and J gave up 5 bases, with 15 bases separating them. CDR3 sequence: CAITGQSRDEQYF. In DNA form, the CDR3 reads TGTGCCATCACCGGACAGTCCCGCGACGAGCAGTACTTC.

The chain recombines TRBV5-1 with TRBJ2-7, with TRBD2 as a possible D gene (6 bases). The CDR3 is 15 residues long. CDR1 is SGHRS and CDR2 is YFSETQ in the germline V gene. The V end was cut by 4 bases, the J end by 1 base, with 15 bases between. CDR3: CASSQTTRGSYEQYF. Here the CDR3 DNA reads TGCGCCAGCAGCCAGACTACCCGGGGGTCCTACGAGCAGTACTTC.

The chain combines TRBV14 with TRBJ2-2; the match to TRBD1 covers 8 bases. From germline, CDR1 is SGHDN and CDR2 FVKESK. The CDR3 is 16 residues long. Trimming at V came to 2 bases and at J to 1 base, leaving 3 bases not matched to a gene. The CDR3 nucleotides are TGTGCCAGCAGCCAAAGGACAGGGCTGAACACCGGGGAGCTGTTTTTT. Its translation is CASSQRTGLNTGELFF. The full variable domain, with the rest looked up from reference TRBV14 and TRBJ2-2, is EAGVTQFPSHSVIEKGQTVTLRCDPISGHDNLYWYRRVMGKEIKFLLHFVKESKQDESGMPNNRFLAERTGGTYSTLKVQPAELEDSGVYFCASSQRTGLNTGELFFGEGSRLTVL.

This sequence joins TRBV15 and TRBJ2-5, with D possibly matching TRBD2 (6 bases). CDR3 length: 14 amino acids. Between the trimmed V and J ends, which lost 0 bases and 5 bases, there was a span of 10 bases. Per the germline V gene, CDR1 is LNHNV and CDR2 is YYDKDF (reference sequence). The CDR3 loop is CATSRERRVETQYF. The CDR3 bases are TGTGCCACCAGCAGAGAACGGAGGGTGGAGACCCAGTACTTC.

This chain links TRBV5-1 with TRBJ1-6; the D is unclear. Germline loops: CDR1 SGHRS, CDR2 YFSETQ. The V end was cut by 0 bases, the J end by 7 bases, with 14 bases between. This CDR3 contains 16 residues. DNA for the CDR3: TGCGCCAGCAGCTTGGTGGCCAGGTCGGGAAATTCACCCCTCCACTTT. Its translation is CASSLVARSGNSPLHF.

The chain carries TRBV7-9 and TRBJ2-4; no firm D call. This CDR3 is 13 amino acids long. Germline V gene sequence: CDR1 SEHNR, CDR2 FQNEAQ (reference sequence). Trimming removed 1 base at V and 5 bases at J, with 6 bases between. CDR3 sequence: CASSLGVQNIQYF. Written as DNA, the CDR3 is TGTGCCAGCAGCTTAGGCGTCCAAAACATTCAGTACTTC.

This rearrangement joins TRBV27 to TRBJ2-7; no firm D call. Per the germline V gene, CDR1 is MNHEY and CDR2 is SMNVEV (reference sequence). The CDR3 totals 11 residues. The V gene lost 4 bases and the J gene lost 0 bases, with 1 base spanning the gap. CDR3: CASSSSYEQYF. The CDR3 DNA sequence: TGTGCCAGCAGTTCCTCCTACGAGCAGTACTTC.

The rearrangement joins TRBV7-2 to TRBJ2-7, with D perhaps matching TRBD1 (6 bases). Between the trimmed V and J ends, which lost 6 bases and 0 bases, there was a span of 15 bases. This CDR3 has 15 amino acids. CDR1 and CDR2 from the germline V gene are SGHTA and FQGNSA. CDR3 sequence: CASRLQGGSSYEQYF. As DNA, the CDR3 is TGTGCCAGCAGGTTACAGGGTGGGAGCTCCTACGAGCAGTACTTC.

V usage is TRBV6-5 and J usage is TRBJ1-5; possible D gene TRBD1, 6 bases. The CDR3 length is 15 residues. Trimming removed 6 bases at V and 0 bases at J, with 12 bases between. Germline CDR1 reads MNHEY; CDR2 reads SVGAGI. The CDR3 DNA follows: TGTGCCAGCAGCCGTACAGGGATTAGCAATCAGCCCCAGCATTTT. Encoded protein: CASSRTGISNQPQHF.

This chain links TRBV7-8 with TRBJ2-3; D may be TRBD1 or TRBD2 (6 bases each). CDR1 is SGHVS, CDR2 FQNEAQ, per germline. V lost 3 bases, J lost 4 bases, and 8 bases lay in between. CDR3 length: 13 residues. The CDR3 DNA is TGTGCCAGCAGCTTTGGGGGGCCAGATACGCAGTATTTT. It yields the protein CASSFGGPDTQYF. The whole variable domain, remainder taken from reference TRBV7-8 and TRBJ2-3, is GAGVSQSPRYKVAKRGQDVALRCDPISGHVSLFWYQQALGQGPEFLTYFQNEAQLDKSGLPSDRFFAERPEGSVSTLKIQRTQQEDSAVYLCASSFGGPDTQYFGPGTRLTVL.

V gene TRBV5-1 combines with J gene TRBJ1-2; 7 nucleotides agree with TRBD1. The CDR3 has 14 residues. Per the germline V gene, CDR1 is SGHRS and CDR2 is YFSETQ. V lost 0 bases to trimming and J lost 8 bases; unmatched junction nucleotides: 7. The CDR3 DNA follows: TGCGCCAGCAGCTTGGAAGACAGGGTGGGAGGCTACACCTTC. Translated: CASSLEDRVGGYTF.

This clone is a singleton in its sample. The chain couples TRBV6-5 to TRBJ2-2; 12 bases line up with TRBD2. Germline V gives CDR1 MNHEY, CDR2 SVGAGI. There are 16 residues in the CDR3. V gave up 0 bases and J gave up 6 bases; unmatched junction bases: 2. The CDR3 here is CASSYSGLAGSGELFF. CDR3 bases: TGTGCCAGCAGTTACTCCGGACTAGCGGGGTCCGGGGAGCTGTTTTTT.

The rearrangement links TRBV7-2 to TRBJ2-6; TRBD1 matches 7 bases. Per germline, CDR1 SGHTA and CDR2 FQGNSA. The CDR3 sequence is 18 residues long. The V gene end was trimmed by 5 bases and the J gene end by 0 bases; junction bases not matched to a gene: 10. CDR3 amino acids: CASSRQGPPSSGANVLTF. The CDR3 DNA reads as TGTGCCAGCAGCAGACAGGGCCCCCCCTCCTCTGGGGCCAACGTCCTGACTTTC. Looking up the rest from reference TRBV7-2 and TRBJ2-6 gives the full variable domain: GAGVSQSPSNKVTEKGKDVELRCDPISGHTALYWYRQSLGQGLEFLIYFQGNSAPDKSGLPSDRFSAERTGGSVSTLTIQRTQQEDSAVYLCASSRQGPPSSGANVLTFGAGSRLTVL.

The chain recombines TRBV12-5 with TRBJ2-5; either TRBD1 or TRBD2 may fit D (5 bases each). V dropped 2 bases and J dropped 2 bases, with 12 bases sitting between them. The CDR3 has 15 amino acids. Germline V CDR1 and CDR2: LGHNT, FRNRAP. CDR3: CASGLRGAPQETQYF. The CDR3 region has the DNA TGTGCTAGTGGTTTGCGAGGGGCCCCACAAGAGACCCAGTACTTC.

The V call is TRBV5-1, the J call TRBJ1-6; D might be TRBD1 (6 bases). Trimming left V 0 bases short and J 6 bases short, with 7 bases between. The CDR3 totals 14 residues. The germline V gene has CDR1 SGHRS and CDR2 YFSETQ. CDR3 bases: TGCGCCAGCAGCTTGGAGGGGGGTAATTCACCCCTCCACTTT. Its protein is CASSLEGGNSPLHF.

CDR3 amino acids: CASSGDPDYEQYF. The CDR3 coding sequence is TGTGCCAGCTCGGGAGACCCCGACTACGAGCAGTACTTC. The chain employs TRBV6-5 and TRBJ2-7, with D maybe TRBD2 (6 bases). CDR3 length equals 13 residues. Trimming stripped 8 bases from V and 3 bases from J, with 14 bases between. Germline V gives CDR1 MNHEY, CDR2 SVGAGI.

This sequence joins TRBV28 and TRBJ2-7, with 7 bases aligning to TRBD1. This CDR3 has 15 residues. The germline gives CDR1 MDHEN, CDR2 SYDVKM. V lost 6 bases, J lost 2 bases, and 10 bases stayed unmatched. The CDR3 spells CASRDLGTAAYEQYF. Written as DNA, the CDR3 is TGTGCCAGCAGAGACCTCGGGACAGCAGCCTACGAGCAGTACTTC. The full variable domain, in which reference TRBV28 and TRBJ2-7 provide the parts outside the CDR3, is DVKVTQSSRYLVKRTGEKVFLECVQDMDHENMFWYRQDPGLGLRLIYFSYDVKMKEKGDIPEGYSVSREKKERFSLILESASTNQTSMYLCASRDLGTAAYEQYFGPGTRLTVT.

The gene calls are TRBV5-1 and TRBJ2-7, with TRBD1 as a possible D gene (5 bases). CDR3 length: 15 residues. The germline CDR1 and CDR2 sequences are SGHRS and YFSETQ. Trimming left V 5 bases short and J 0 bases short, with 15 bases between. Here the CDR3 DNA reads TGCGCCAGCAGTCACCTTAACAGGCCCTCCTACGAGCAGTACTTC. It specifies CASSHLNRPSYEQYF.

V is TRBV12-5 and J is TRBJ1-1, with D unresolved. Germline V gene data show CDR1 as LGHNT and CDR2 as FRNRAP. CDR3 length: 13 amino acids. V lost 1 base to trimming and J lost 11 bases, with 14 bases between them. The CDR3 reads CASGLGPETGAFF. CDR3 DNA: TGTGCTAGTGGTTTGGGACCCGAGACTGGGGCTTTCTTT. Full variable domain (missing parts from reference TRBV12-5 and TRBJ1-1): DARVTQTPRHKVTEMGQEVTMRCQPILGHNTVFWYRQTMMQGLELLAYFRNRAPLDDSGMPKDRFSAEMPDATLATLKIQPSEPRDSAVYFCASGLGPETGAFFGQGTRLTVV.

This clone has more than one count but fewer than ten. This sequence joins TRBV5-1 and TRBJ2-2; a weak D match, TRBD1 (6 bases). Germline CDR1 and CDR2: SGHRS and YFSETQ. CDR3 size: 16 residues. Trimming stripped 0 bases from V and 8 bases from J, with 17 bases between. The DNA of the CDR3 is TGCGCCAGCAGCTTGGTGGCGGGTAACAGGGAAGGGGAGCTGTTTTTT. This codes for CASSLVAGNREGELFF.

This clone was seen only a few times. V gene TRBV19 combines with J gene TRBJ2-5, with 11 bases identical to TRBD2. Germline V gives CDR1 LNHDA, CDR2 SQIVND (reference sequence). The CDR3 sequence is 15 residues long. V shed 5 bases, J shed 5 bases, and the junction held 7 bases outside the gene matches. The CDR3 sequence: CASSVSSGGFETQYF. CDR3 DNA sequence: TGTGCCAGTAGTGTCTCTAGCGGGGGGTTCGAGACCCAGTACTTC.

DNA for the CDR3: TGCGCCAGCAGCTGGACAGGAATGAACACTGAAGCTTTCTTT. This encodes CASSWTGMNTEAFF. This chain uses TRBV5-1 with TRBJ1-1; 7 nucleotides match TRBD1. The length of the CDR3 is 14 residues. Per the germline V gene, CDR1 is SGHRS and CDR2 is YFSETQ. The J segment lost 0 bases and the V segment lost 3 bases, leaving 2 bases of the junction unmatched. Looking up the rest from reference TRBV5-1 and TRBJ1-1 gives the full variable domain: KAGVTQTPRYLIKTRGQQVTLSCSPISGHRSVSWYQQTPGQGLQFLFEYFSETQRNKGNFPGRFSGRQFSNSRSEMNVSTLELGDSALYLCASSWTGMNTEAFFGQGTRLTVV.

The rearrangement joins TRBV29-1 to TRBJ2-5; 10 positions match TRBD2. Germline CDR1 is SQVTM and CDR2 is ANQGSEA. Losses at the gene ends were 7 bases for V and 1 base for J; bases not matched to a gene: 9. The CDR3 sequence is 15 residues long. The CDR3: CSGGPGLAVQETQYF. CDR3 bases: TGCAGCGGAGGACCCGGACTAGCGGTCCAAGAGACCCAGTACTTC.

V and J are TRBV30 and TRBJ1-2; D is ambiguous. The V gene's germline CDR1 is GTSNPN and CDR2 SVGIG (reference sequence). The V end was cut by 0 bases, the J end by 7 bases, with 15 bases between. The CDR3 consists of 14 residues. This CDR3 reads CAWSVETPGTGYTF. DNA of the CDR3: TGTGCCTGGAGTGTAGAAACACCCGGAACTGGCTACACCTTC.

This clone is medium-sized in the sample. CDR3 nucleotide sequence: TGCAGCACGAGAGGATTCTATAACGCCGAACGGGATGAGCAGTTCTTC. Protein product: CSTRGFYNAERDEQFF. The chain carries TRBV29-1 and TRBJ2-1; D is ambiguous. CDR1 SQVTM and CDR2 ANQGSEA come from the germline V gene. The CDR3 covers 16 residues. V shed 8 bases and J shed 8 bases, with 28 bases lying between them.

This chain connects TRBV5-1 to TRBJ1-1, with D tentatively TRBD1 (5 bases). This CDR3 is 15 amino acids long. Trimming shortened V by 4 bases and J by 4 bases, and 17 bases separated the two germline ends. Germline CDR1 SGHRS, CDR2 YFSETQ. In DNA form, the CDR3 reads TGCGCCAGCAGCCCAGGGACGGTTTCTTTCACTGAAGCTTTCTTT. Its translation: CASSPGTVSFTEAFF.

The V and J genes are TRBV7-9 and TRBJ2-3; D gene unclear. The CDR3 sequence is 14 residues long. Germline loops: CDR1 SEHNR, CDR2 FQNEAQ (reference sequence). The ends were cut back, 5 bases at V and 0 bases at J, with 9 bases in the middle. The CDR3 is CASSPTPSTDTQYF. The CDR3, as DNA: TGTGCCAGCAGCCCTACCCCCAGCACAGATACGCAGTATTTT.

This clone was seen a few times. This chain connects TRBV19 to TRBJ2-2; maybe TRBD1 (6 bases). Germline V gene lookup returns CDR1 LNHDA and CDR2 SQIVND (reference sequence). This CDR3 has 15 amino acids. V was pared by 7 bases and J by 3 bases, with 15 bases between. The CDR3: CASTPQGVDTGELFF. CDR3 nucleotides: TGTGCCAGTACCCCACAGGGTGTGGACACCGGGGAGCTGTTTTTT.

The chain is built from TRBV10-1 and TRBJ2-3; 11 bases line up with TRBD2. There are 16 residues in the CDR3. V dropped 2 bases and J dropped 2; count of bases not matched to a gene: 3. Germline assignment: CDR1 WNHNN and CDR2 SYGVQD (reference sequence). The CDR3 DNA sequence: TGCGCCAGCAGTGAGACACTAGCGGGGGCCACAGATACGCAGTATTTT. This translates into CASSETLAGATDTQYF.

The chain uses TRBV9 and TRBJ1-5; 9 positions agree with TRBD1. The CDR3 length is 15 residues. J gave up 5 bases and V 1 base, and 4 bases lay outside the gene matches. The germline V gene has CDR1 SGDLS and CDR2 YYNGEE. The DNA for the CDR3 is TGTGCCAGCAGCGTAAGCACAGGGGGCGATCAGCCCCAGCATTTT. Its translation is CASSVSTGGDQPQHF.